One sample yielded the 9 T cell receptor beta chains listed below, sequenced in a study of T-cell memory formation after mild COVID-19. TCRdb analysed the 5' RACE reads with MiXCR anew, one entry per CDR3 protein. The table has roughly 160,000 distinct CDR3 sequences, roughly 13% seen once. What was sequenced was PBMCs or a T cell subset sorted from them (not recorded which). The receptors come from a man aged 18 to 35 who had mild COVID-19 (a few samples of this study predate the infection). Cell type and time point are not known.

This clonotype was observed at least ten times. V and J are TRBV19 and TRBJ2-7; the match to TRBD1 covers 7 bases. Per the germline V gene, CDR1 is LNHDA and CDR2 is SQIVND (reference sequence). The CDR3 is 15 residues long. Trimming removed 8 bases from V and 3 bases from J; junction bases left unmatched: 13. The CDR3 is CASANVGTDYYEQYF. The DNA for the CDR3 is TGTGCCAGTGCCAATGTCGGGACAGATTACTACGAGCAGTACTTC.

This clonotype showed up many times. The V gene is TRBV7-9, the J gene TRBJ1-2; D perhaps matches TRBD1 (5 bases). The V gene's germline CDR1 is SEHNR and CDR2 FQNEAQ (reference sequence). This CDR3 has 11 residues. V was pared by 3 bases and J by 6 bases, with 5 bases between. The CDR3 sequence: CASSLGDGYTF. CDR3 bases: TGTGCCAGCAGCTTGGGGGATGGCTACACCTTC. Drawing the rest from reference TRBV7-9 and TRBJ1-2, the complete variable domain is DTGVSQNPRHKITKRGQNVTFRCDPISEHNRLYWYRQTLGQGPEFLTYFQNEAQLEKSRLLSDRFSAERPKGSFSTLEIQRTEQGDSAMYLCASSLGDGYTFGSGTRLTVV.

This clonotype was seen only a few times. A read error may account for a junction end that differs from germline. The chain joins TRBV20-1 to TRBJ1-5, with a weak D call TRBD1 (6 bases). Per the germline V gene, CDR1 is DFQATT and CDR2 is SNEGSKA (reference sequence). This CDR3 comprises 15 residues. This chain's CDR3 is CSARVGHISYQPQHF. The CDR3 nucleotides read TGCAGTGCTAGAGTGGGACACATTAGCTATCAGCCCCAGCATTTT.

This sequence joins TRBV30 and TRBJ2-5; no clear D. Germline V gives CDR1 GTSNPN, CDR2 SVGIG (reference sequence). The V gene lost 5 bases and the J gene lost 6 bases, with 13 bases spanning the gap. This CDR3 has 12 residues. The CDR3 protein is CAWAHPRKTQYF. The CDR3 DNA sequence: TGTGCCTGGGCCCACCCCCGGAAGACCCAGTACTTC.

This chain joins TRBV7-7 and TRBJ2-5, with TRBD2 as a possible D gene (6 bases). Germline assignment: CDR1 SSHAT and CDR2 FNYEAQ (reference sequence). V lost 5 bases, J lost 0 bases, and 16 bases lay in between. CDR3 size: 16 residues. DNA for the CDR3: TGTGCCAGCAGCCGTTACGGGGGATCCTACCAAGAGACCCAGTACTTC. The encoded protein is CASSRYGGSYQETQYF.

This clonotype has only a few counts. This rearrangement joins TRBV5-1 to TRBJ2-2, with 7 bases matching TRBD1. Germline lookup yields CDR1 SGHRS and CDR2 YFSETQ. The CDR3 extends over 16 amino acids. V was clipped by 7 bases and J by 2 bases; unmatched bases: 11. CDR3: CASSRMGQPNTGELFF. DNA for the CDR3: TGCGCCAGCTCACGCATGGGACAGCCAAACACCGGGGAGCTGTTTTTT. Using reference TRBV5-1 and TRBJ2-2 for the parts outside the CDR3, the full variable domain is KAGVTQTPRYLIKTRGQQVTLSCSPISGHRSVSWYQQTPGQGLQFLFEYFSETQRNKGNFPGRFSGRQFSNSRSEMNVSTLELGDSALYLCASSRMGQPNTGELFFGEGSRLTVL.

The chain employs TRBV6-5 and TRBJ2-1; D might be TRBD2 (6 bases). The CDR3 totals 15 residues. From germline, CDR1 is MNHEY and CDR2 SVGAGI. The ends were cut back, 2 bases at V and 0 bases at J, with 8 bases in the middle. The CDR3 loop reads CASSYAGISYNEQFF. The DNA of the CDR3 is TGTGCCAGCAGTTACGCGGGGATCTCCTACAATGAGCAGTTCTTC.

The chain links TRBV30 to TRBJ2-1, with TRBD2 matching 7 bases. V gave up 0 bases and J gave up 3 bases; unmatched junction bases: 2. CDR1 is GTSNPN and CDR2 is SVGIG in the germline V gene (reference sequence). The CDR3 contains 14 residues. This CDR3 reads CAWSVGGSYNEQFF. CDR3 coding DNA: TGTGCCTGGAGTGTCGGGGGGAGCTACAATGAGCAGTTCTTC.

The chain employs TRBV7-3 and TRBJ2-6; TRBD2 aligns across 7 bases. V shed 5 bases, J shed 0 bases, and the junction held 10 bases outside the gene matches. This CDR3 contains 18 residues. The germline gives CDR1 SGHTA, CDR2 FQGTGA. DNA for the CDR3: TGTGCCAGCAGCCCCCGGGGGGTACTGAACTCTGGGGCCAACGTCCTGACTTTC. It is translated as CASSPRGVLNSGANVLTF. Based on the CDR3 plus reference TRBV7-3 and TRBJ2-6, the full variable domain is GAGVSQTPSNKVTEKGKYVELRCDPISGHTALYWYRQSLGQGPEFLIYFQGTGAADDSGLPNDRFFAVRPEGSVSTLKIQRTERGDSAVYLCASSPRGVLNSGANVLTFGAGSRLTVL.